The 9 T cell receptor beta chains in this list originate from one sample, sequenced in a study of blood T cell repertoires in COVID-19. Measured with immunoSEQ multiplex PCR; TCRdb has only the in-frame clones, and not every one. The table records 160,000 or so clones, roughly nine tenths of them present only once. Sequenced input: peripheral blood. The receptors originated from a woman in her seventies with acute or convalescent COVID-19.

J is TRBJ1-2 and V is TRBV7-9; 7 nucleotides agree with TRBD1. Germline V CDR1 and CDR2: SEHNR, FQNEAQ (reference sequence). This CDR3 comprises 14 residues. V was clipped by 0 bases and J by 7 bases; unmatched bases: 5. The CDR3 loop is CASSLAGQTTGYTF. The CDR3 DNA follows: TGTGCCAGCAGCTTAGCGGGACAGACTACTGGCTACACCTTC.

The V and J genes are TRBV3-1 (or the pseudogene TRBV3-2) and TRBJ1-5; the D is unclear. The CDR3 is 16 amino acids. V was pared by 3 bases and J by 0 bases, with 12 bases between. Per germline, CDR1 LGHDT and CDR2 YNNKEL (reference sequence). DNA of the CDR3: TGTGCCAGCAGCCACGAACAGCTTTATAGCAATCAGCCCCAGCATTTT. Translating gives CASSHEQLYSNQPQHF.

This chain uses TRBV5-1 with TRBJ2-5, with 7 bases fitting TRBD1. Germline lookup yields CDR1 SGHRS and CDR2 YFSETQ. The CDR3 totals 14 residues. V dropped 0 bases and J dropped 5; count of bases not matched to a gene: 4. The DNA for the CDR3 is TGCGCCAGCAGCTTGGCAGTGACAGGGGAGACCCAGTACTTC. Encoded protein: CASSLAVTGETQYF.

This chain uses TRBV6-4 with TRBJ2-5; TRBD2 might be the D (5 bases). The CDR3 extends over 20 amino acids. The germline V gene encodes CDR1 MRHNA and CDR2 SNTAGT. V lost 0 bases to trimming and J lost 1 base, with 24 bases between them. The CDR3 spells CASSDSLGRKEFGIQETQYF. CDR3 sequence (DNA): TGTGCCAGCAGTGACTCTTTGGGCAGAAAAGAATTCGGGATCCAAGAGACCCAGTACTTC.

A word on this clone: At the DNA level, this CDR3 is encoded by other sequences in the same sample as well. The chain combines TRBV5-6 with TRBJ1-1, with D uncertain. This CDR3 spans 13 amino acids. V was trimmed by 4 bases and J by 1 base, leaving 8 bases between them. Germline CDR1 and CDR2: SGHDT and YYEEEE. The CDR3 protein is CASSPTGNTEAFF. The CDR3 coding sequence is TGTGCCAGCAGCCCGACGGGGAACACTGAAGCTTTCTTT.

V usage is TRBV11-3 and J usage is TRBJ2-1, with 8 bases matching TRBD2. The junction had 2 bases not matched to a gene; V was cut back by 4 bases and J by 9 bases. This CDR3 has 12 amino acids. Germline V lookup: CDR1 SGHNT, CDR2 YENEEA. CDR3 region: CASSSSGPEQFF. The CDR3, as DNA: TGTGCCAGCAGCTCTAGCGGGCCTGAGCAGTTCTTC.

The genes are TRBV11-2 and TRBJ2-2; D perhaps matches TRBD1 (6 bases). The V gene lost 5 bases and the J gene lost 2 bases, with 15 bases spanning the gap. Germline-derived CDR1 and CDR2 are SGHAT and FQNNGV. The CDR3 totals 16 residues. The chain's CDR3 is CASSPRGGLNTGELFF. For the CDR3, the DNA is TGTGCCAGCAGCCCTAGAGGGGGATTAAACACCGGGGAGCTGTTTTTT.

This clone occurred a few times. The CDR3 is CASSPGDSRNQPQHF. CDR3 DNA sequence: TGTGCCAGCAGTCCCGGGGACAGCCGAAATCAGCCCCAGCATTTT. The rearrangement links TRBV28 to TRBJ1-5; 7 bases are shared with TRBD1. With 5 bases clipped from V and 4 bases from J, the junction kept 8 bases outside the gene matches. This CDR3 is built from 15 residues. The germline V gene encodes CDR1 MDHEN and CDR2 SYDVKM.

The rearrangement uses TRBV6-5 and TRBJ2-2, with D perhaps matching TRBD2 (5 bases). The V gene's germline CDR1 is MNHEY and CDR2 SVGAGI. This CDR3 contains 14 residues. The V and J ends lost 8 bases and 4 bases respectively, with 14 bases between them. CDR3 DNA: TGTGCCAGCTCCCAGCGGCCGGCCACCGGGGAGCTGTTTTTT. Its protein product is CASSQRPATGELFF.